What follows are 30 T cell receptor beta chains derived from one specimen sequenced in a study of T cell responses to AZD1222 COVID-19 vaccine (dated by TCRdb to 2020 to 2022). The library was prepared using the immunoSEQ multiplex PCR assay. TCRdb took over this immuneACCESS table, retaining in-frame rearrangements with V and J assigned. Such tables are incomplete; in checked studies, under half of the missing clones stem from an unresolved V gene, and the remainder is unexplained. The sample table contains over 150,000 clones; only one count was recorded for more than 85% of them. The top ten clones comprise about 3.5% of the sample. Read against the paper, the sample's time point label means: about 28 days (+/-7) after the second vaccine dose. The material was peripheral blood, obtained 28 days after the second AZD1222 dose. These receptors all stem from an adult who received the AZD1222 COVID-19 vaccine.

J is TRBJ2-1 and V is TRBV5-1; TRBD2 agrees at 7 bases. Germline V gives CDR1 SGHRS, CDR2 YFSETQ. With V trimmed by 4 bases and J by 0 bases, 10 bases remained unmatched. The CDR3 sequence is 17 residues long. The CDR3 DNA is TGCGCCAGCAGCGTACGTAGCGGGCTGAGCTCCTACAATGAGCAGTTCTTC. Translation gives CASSVRSGLSSYNEQFF.

The rearrangement links TRBV7-6 to TRBJ2-5; D is possibly TRBD2 (5 bases). Trimming left V 3 bases short and J 5 bases short, with 22 bases between. The CDR3 totals 17 residues. Looked up from germline, CDR1 is SGHVS and CDR2 is FNYEAQ. The CDR3 protein is CASSFRGGAILGETQYF. CDR3 in DNA: TGTGCCAGCAGCTTTAGAGGAGGCGCTATACTGGGGGAGACCCAGTACTTC. The full variable domain, with the rest looked up from reference TRBV7-6 and TRBJ2-5, is GAGVSQSPRYKVTKRGQDVALRCDPISGHVSLYWYRQALGQGPEFLTYFNYEAQQDKSGLPNDRFSAERPEGSISTLTIQRTEQRDSAMYRCASSFRGGAILGETQYFGPGTRLLVL.

The chain carries TRBV6-5 and TRBJ2-7; TRBD2 might be the D (6 bases). This CDR3 region has 14 residues. Germline V gene data show CDR1 as MNHEY and CDR2 as SVGAGI. Trimming stripped 4 bases from V and 9 bases from J, with 19 bases between. The CDR3 spells CASSSETRVGGQYF. In nucleotides, the CDR3 is TGTGCCAGCAGTTCCGAGACTAGAGTCGGAGGGCAGTACTTC.

The CDR3 DNA is TGTGCCAGCAGCTTCAGGGTGCAATACGAGCAGTACTTC. Translated: CASSFRVQYEQYF. V is TRBV13 and J is TRBJ2-7; possibly TRBD1 for D (5 bases). Trimming stripped 3 bases from V and 4 bases from J, with 10 bases between. The V gene's germline CDR1 is PRHDT and CDR2 FYEKMQ (reference sequence). CDR3 length equals 13 residues.

The chain couples TRBV28 to TRBJ2-7, with D possibly being TRBD1 (5 bases). Germline V gene lookup returns CDR1 MDHEN and CDR2 SYDVKM. The CDR3 has 13 residues. Trimming stripped 8 bases from V and 1 base from J, with 12 bases between. This CDR3 reads CASLGRVSYEQYF. The CDR3 DNA sequence: TGTGCCAGCTTGGGCAGGGTTTCCTACGAGCAGTACTTC.

The chain carries TRBV6-1 and TRBJ1-4; a possible D gene is TRBD1 (5 bases). Germline CDR1 reads MNHNS; CDR2 reads SASEGT. The V end lost 5 bases, the J end lost 8 bases, and 12 bases lay between the germline ends. The CDR3 covers 13 residues. CDR3 sequence: CASSLGTLEKLFF. DNA for the CDR3: TGTGCCAGCAGTCTAGGGACTCTGGAAAAACTGTTTTTT.

The rearrangement uses TRBV11-2 and TRBJ2-7; TRBD1 matches at 10 bases. CDR1 is SGHAT and CDR2 is FQNNGV in the germline V gene. CDR3 length: 15 amino acids. V was clipped by 0 bases and J by 4 bases; unmatched bases: 3. CDR3 in amino acids: CASSLEGQGFYEQYF. As DNA, the CDR3 is TGTGCCAGCAGCTTAGAGGGACAGGGGTTTTACGAGCAGTACTTC.

CDR3 bases: TGTGCCAGCAGCCGAATAGGGGCAGGGCAAGGCGGCTACACCTTC. As protein: CASSRIGAGQGGYTF. The rearrangement joins TRBV3-1 (or the pseudogene TRBV3-2) to TRBJ1-2, with D maybe TRBD1 (5 bases). In germline, CDR1 is LGHDT, CDR2 YNNKEL (reference sequence). V dropped 4 bases and J dropped 8 bases, with 20 bases sitting between them. This CDR3 contains 15 residues.

The chain links TRBV10-3 to TRBJ2-2; 10 nucleotides match TRBD2. The CDR3 sequence is 16 residues long. Unmatched junction bases numbered 2, after V lost 3 bases and J lost 1 base. Looked up from germline, CDR1 is ENHRY and CDR2 is SYGVKD. CDR3 amino acids: CAISELAGMNTGELFF. As DNA, the CDR3 is TGTGCCATCAGTGAACTAGCGGGAATGAACACCGGGGAGCTGTTTTTT.

The J gene is TRBJ2-5, the V gene TRBV7-9; TRBD2 matches 7 bases. Germline CDR1 and CDR2: SEHNR and FQNEAQ (reference sequence). V shed 5 bases, J shed 3 bases, and the junction held 3 bases outside the gene matches. This CDR3 comprises 13 residues. This chain's CDR3 is CASSLTSEETQYF. The CDR3 DNA reads TGTGCCAGCAGCCTTACTAGCGAAGAGACCCAGTACTTC.

The chain has TRBV3-1 (or the pseudogene TRBV3-2) and TRBJ1-1, with no clear D. The length of the CDR3 is 13 residues. Germline-derived CDR1 and CDR2 are LGHDT and YNNKEL (reference sequence). Trimming removed 1 base from V and 2 bases from J, with 5 bases in between. CDR3 amino acids: CASSQGTNTEAFF. The DNA of the CDR3 is TGTGCCAGCAGCCAAGGGACCAACACTGAAGCTTTCTTT.

DNA of the CDR3: TGTGCCAGCTCATCAGGGATGCAAGAGACCCAGTACTTC. It codes for CASSSGMQETQYF. This chain connects TRBV18 to TRBJ2-5; a possible D gene is TRBD1 (5 bases). The V gene lost 5 bases and the J gene lost 2 bases, with 9 bases spanning the gap. Germline CDR1 and CDR2: KGHSH and LQKENI. The CDR3 has 13 amino acids.

V is TRBV7-2 and J is TRBJ1-6; D unclear. The germline gives CDR1 SGHTA, CDR2 FQGNSA. There are 13 residues in the CDR3. Trimming stripped 7 bases from V and 9 bases from J, with 13 bases between. This CDR3 reads CASISQLGSPLHF. The CDR3 DNA is TGTGCCAGCATTTCACAGCTAGGTTCACCCCTCCACTTT. Using reference TRBV7-2 and TRBJ1-6 for the parts outside the CDR3, the full variable domain is GAGVSQSPSNKVTEKGKDVELRCDPISGHTALYWYRQSLGQGLEFLIYFQGNSAPDKSGLPSDRFSAERTGGSVSTLTIQRTQQEDSAVYLCASISQLGSPLHFGNGTRLTVT.

The V gene is TRBV9, the J gene TRBJ2-7; TRBD2 agrees at 9 bases. J lost 0 bases, V lost 3 bases, and 7 bases had no gene match. The germline V gene has CDR1 SGDLS and CDR2 YYNGEE. The CDR3 totals 16 residues. The CDR3: CASSASLAGSSYEQYF. The CDR3 DNA sequence: TGTGCCAGCAGCGCCTCACTAGCGGGCTCCTCCTACGAGCAGTACTTC.

V and J are TRBV27 and TRBJ1-6; D is undetermined. V lost 1 base to trimming and J lost 7 bases, with 17 bases between them. The CDR3 has 17 amino acids. Per germline, CDR1 MNHEY and CDR2 SMNVEV (reference sequence). The CDR3, as DNA: TGTGCCAGCAGTTTATTCCCGGAGGATATGATCAATTCACCCCTCCACTTT. It yields the protein CASSLFPEDMINSPLHF.

This clone was counted a single time. The genes are TRBV2 and TRBJ1-5; 10 bases agree with TRBD1. The CDR3 extends over 15 amino acids. The trim removed 7 bases at V and 3 bases at J, leaving 6 bases unmatched. Per germline, CDR1 SNHLY and CDR2 FYNNEI. The CDR3 region is CASKGTGDYNQPQHF. In nucleotides, the CDR3 is TGTGCCAGCAAAGGGACAGGGGACTACAATCAGCCCCAGCATTTT. The full variable domain, with the rest looked up from reference TRBV2 and TRBJ1-5, is EPEVTQTPSHQVTQMGQEVILRCVPISNHLYFYWYRQILGQKVEFLVSFYNNEISEKSEIFDDQFSVERPDGSNFTLKIRSTKLEDSAMYFCASKGTGDYNQPQHFGDGTRLSIL.

This clone appeared a single time. The chain carries TRBV5-5 and TRBJ2-2; 8 bases map to TRBD1. The CDR3 is made up of 14 amino acids. Germline V gene sequence: CDR1 SGHKS, CDR2 YYEKEE (reference sequence). Germline trimming cut 7 bases from V and 0 bases from J; bases unmatched to any gene: 2. CDR3 nucleotides: TGTGCCAGCCGGGACAGGACGAACACCGGGGAGCTGTTTTTT. Translated: CASRDRTNTGELFF.

The J gene is TRBJ1-5, the V gene TRBV2; the D is unclear. Per the germline V gene, CDR1 is SNHLY and CDR2 is FYNNEI. V lost 6 bases and J 3 bases, leaving 15 bases between the germline ends. The CDR3 spans 15 residues. The CDR3 protein is CASSRVGQINQPQHF. CDR3 nucleotide sequence: TGTGCCAGCAGCCGAGTAGGTCAGATCAATCAGCCCCAGCATTTT.

This rearrangement joins TRBV2 to TRBJ2-7; 7 bases line up with TRBD1. Germline CDR1 SNHLY, CDR2 FYNNEI. This CDR3 has 13 amino acids. V was pared by 6 bases and J by 4 bases, with 6 bases of the junction left unmatched. DNA for the CDR3: TGTGCCAGCAGGGGGGACAGTAGTTACGAGCAGTACTTC. It is translated as CASRGDSSYEQYF.

The genes are TRBV11-2 and TRBJ1-1; no clear D gene. V was cut by 6 bases and J by 1 base, with 12 bases left in between. The germline V gene encodes CDR1 SGHAT and CDR2 FQNNGV. The length of the CDR3 is 14 residues. CDR3 residues: CASRVFGWNTEAFF. CDR3 sequence (DNA): TGTGCCAGCAGGGTTTTCGGATGGAACACTGAAGCTTTCTTT.

This clone was seen only once. The chain combines TRBV10-3 with TRBJ1-5; 9 bases line up with TRBD1. CDR1 is ENHRY and CDR2 is SYGVKD in the germline V gene. The trim removed 8 bases at V and 1 base at J, leaving 12 bases unmatched. CDR3 length: 17 residues. CDR3 coding DNA: TGTGCCATCTACTTAACAGGGGGCCCTATGAGCAATCAGCCCCAGCATTTT. This translates into CAIYLTGGPMSNQPQHF.

This chain connects TRBV6-4 to TRBJ1-5; no reliable D call. This CDR3 has 18 residues. Per germline, CDR1 MRHNA and CDR2 SNTAGT. Deletions cut 0 bases from V and 1 base from J, with 16 bases between. CDR3 nucleotides: TGTGCCAGCAGTGACTCGAGGACTCCGCCCCTGAGCAATCAGCCCCAGCATTTT. It translates to CASSDSRTPPLSNQPQHF.

This sequence joins TRBV5-1 and TRBJ1-3; D perhaps matches TRBD1 (5 bases). Trimming stripped 0 bases from V and 8 bases from J, with 9 bases between. CDR3 size: 13 residues. The germline gives CDR1 SGHRS, CDR2 YFSETQ. CDR3 protein: CASSLDQGDTIYF. The CDR3, as DNA: TGCGCCAGCAGCTTGGACCAGGGTGACACCATATATTTT.

This clone is a singleton in its sample. CDR3 residues: CASSTTSRGYGYTF. The CDR3 region has the DNA TGTGCCAGCAGTACAACTTCACGGGGCTATGGCTACACCTTC. This chain links TRBV28 with TRBJ1-2; D not resolved. Germline loops: CDR1 MDHEN, CDR2 SYDVKM. This CDR3 has 14 residues. V was pared by 5 bases and J by 4 bases, with 14 bases between.

The chain uses TRBV9 and TRBJ1-2, with TRBD1 matching 8 bases. The CDR3 spans 15 residues. Looked up from germline, CDR1 is SGDLS and CDR2 is YYNGEE. The V gene end was trimmed by 3 bases and the J gene end by 6 bases; junction bases not matched to a gene: 10. For the CDR3, the DNA is TGTGCCAGCAGCGCGATCCAGGGGGCCCCTGATGGCTACACCTTC. This translates into CASSAIQGAPDGYTF.

This rearrangement joins TRBV4-2 to TRBJ1-4; D is unresolved. The CDR3 is made up of 15 amino acids. The germline gives CDR1 LGHNA, CDR2 YNFKEQ. V shed 4 bases and J shed 0 bases, with 9 bases lying between them. The CDR3 DNA reads TGTGCCAGCAGCCCCCGGGCCCCAACTAATGAAAAACTGTTTTTT. This sequence encodes CASSPRAPTNEKLFF.

The rearrangement links TRBV7-2 to TRBJ2-5; D gene ambiguous. The V gene lost 4 bases and the J gene lost 5 bases, with 11 bases spanning the gap. Germline values: CDR1 SGHTA, CDR2 FQGNSA. CDR3 length: 13 residues. CDR3 in amino acids: CASSSQAGETQYF. In DNA, the CDR3 is TGTGCCAGCAGCTCACAAGCCGGGGAGACCCAGTACTTC.

The chain carries TRBV28 and TRBJ1-2, with 7 bases lining up with TRBD1. Germline V lookup: CDR1 MDHEN, CDR2 SYDVKM. V shed 5 bases and J 4 bases; nucleotides not matched to a gene: 7. The CDR3 runs to 14 residues. In nucleotides, the CDR3 is TGTGCCAGCAGTGAACAGGGGCCATCCTATGGCTACACCTTC. Residues: CASSEQGPSYGYTF.

This chain uses TRBV10-3 with TRBJ1-4; D not resolved. Trimming shortened V by 9 bases and J by 0 bases, and 8 bases separated the two germline ends. The CDR3 length is 13 residues. Per germline, CDR1 ENHRY and CDR2 SYGVKD. CDR3 in DNA: TGTGCCATATGTAGTGCAACTAATGAAAAACTGTTTTTT. This encodes CAICSATNEKLFF.

This chain joins TRBV5-1 and TRBJ1-4; a weak D match, TRBD1 (5 bases). The CDR3 is 12 residues long. Trimming stripped 5 bases from V and 13 bases from J, with 15 bases between. CDR1 and CDR2 (germline): SGHRS, YFSETQ. For the CDR3, the DNA is TGCGCCAGCAGAGACGCCAGGGTACGACTGTTTTTT. Encoded protein: CASRDARVRLFF.